This TCR beta chain derives from a study of identical twins. The junction had 10 bases not matched to a gene; V was cut back by 5 bases and J by 4 bases. The CDR3 length is 15 residues. Looked up from germline, CDR1 is SEHNR and CDR2 is FQNEAQ (reference sequence). Broader study findings: For monozygotic twins, models underestimated out-of-frame TCR alpha sharing. Cord blood beta clonotypes present at high abundance carried fewer insertions; no such pattern appeared in memory repertoires. The degree of excess twin sharing was weaker in beta out-of-frame sequences.

Each CDR3 protein gets one entry after TCRdb re-called the 5' RACE reads with MiXCR. Of 550,000 to 700,000 distinct CDR3 sequences in the sample, more than 9% are singletons; the top ten hold around 3.2%. This clonotype occurred a few times. Its antigen is unidentified. Separately, the same data were catalogued under a study of yellow fever vaccine responses in identical twins.

Sequences were obtained from PBMCs. The chain joins TRBV7-9 to TRBJ1-1; 7 nucleotides align to TRBD1. The sequence came from a young woman in good health. CDR3 sequence: CASSLVQGLFTEAFF. The CDR3, as DNA: TGTGCCAGCAGCCTAGTACAGGGGCTCTTCACTGAAGCTTTCTTT.